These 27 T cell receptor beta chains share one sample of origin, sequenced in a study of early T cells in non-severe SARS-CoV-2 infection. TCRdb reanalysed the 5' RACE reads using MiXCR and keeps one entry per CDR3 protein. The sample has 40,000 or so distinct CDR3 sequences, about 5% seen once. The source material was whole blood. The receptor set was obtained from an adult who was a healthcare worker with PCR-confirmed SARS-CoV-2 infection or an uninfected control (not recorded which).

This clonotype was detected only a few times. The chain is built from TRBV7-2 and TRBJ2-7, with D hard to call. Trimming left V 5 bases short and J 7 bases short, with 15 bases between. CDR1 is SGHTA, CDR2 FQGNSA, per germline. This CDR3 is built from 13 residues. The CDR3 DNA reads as TGTGCCAGCAGCCTAATTAGTAACGGGGAGCAGTACTTC. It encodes CASSLISNGEQYF.

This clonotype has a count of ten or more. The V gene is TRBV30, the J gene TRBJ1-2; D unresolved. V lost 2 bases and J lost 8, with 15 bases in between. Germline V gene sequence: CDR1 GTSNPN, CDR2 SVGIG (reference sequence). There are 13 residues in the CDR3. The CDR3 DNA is TGTGCCTGGAGTCCCGAGACCTCCCTCGGCTACACCTTC. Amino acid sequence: CAWSPETSLGYTF. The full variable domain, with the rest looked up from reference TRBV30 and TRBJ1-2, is SQTIHQWPATLVQPVGSPLSLECTVEGTSNPNLYWYRQAAGRGLQLLFYSVGIGQISSEVPQNLSASRPQDRQFILSSKKLLLSDSGFYLCAWSPETSLGYTFGSGTRLTVV.

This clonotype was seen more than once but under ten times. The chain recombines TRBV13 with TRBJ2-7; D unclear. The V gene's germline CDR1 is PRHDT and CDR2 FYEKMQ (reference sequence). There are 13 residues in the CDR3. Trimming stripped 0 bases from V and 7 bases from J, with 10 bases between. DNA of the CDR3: TGTGCCAGCAGCTTAGGCCTAAATCGGGAGCAGTACTTC. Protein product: CASSLGLNREQYF. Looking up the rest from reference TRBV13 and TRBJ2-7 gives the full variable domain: AAGVIQSPRHLIKEKRETATLKCYPIPRHDTVYWYQQGPGQDPQFLISFYEKMQSDKGSIPDRFSAQQFSDYHSELNMSSLELGDSALYFCASSLGLNREQYFGPGTRLTVT.

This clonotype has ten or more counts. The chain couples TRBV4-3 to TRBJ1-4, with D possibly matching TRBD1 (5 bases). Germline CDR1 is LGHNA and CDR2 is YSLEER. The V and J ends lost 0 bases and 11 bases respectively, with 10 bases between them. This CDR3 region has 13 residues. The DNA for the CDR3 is TGCGCCAGCAGCCAAGATTTCGGGGACAAACTGTTTTTT. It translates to CASSQDFGDKLFF.

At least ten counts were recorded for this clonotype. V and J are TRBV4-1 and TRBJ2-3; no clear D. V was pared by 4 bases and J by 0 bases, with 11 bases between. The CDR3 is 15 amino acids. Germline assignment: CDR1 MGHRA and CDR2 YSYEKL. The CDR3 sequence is CASSRLTGSTDTQYF. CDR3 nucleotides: TGCGCCAGCAGCCGGCTGACTGGAAGCACAGATACGCAGTATTTT.

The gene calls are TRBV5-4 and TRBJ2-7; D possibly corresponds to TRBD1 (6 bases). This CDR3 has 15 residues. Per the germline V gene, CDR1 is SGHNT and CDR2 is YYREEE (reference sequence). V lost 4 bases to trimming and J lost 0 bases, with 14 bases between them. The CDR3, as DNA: TGTGCCAGCAGCCCCGAGGTGGGGGCCTCCTACGAGCAGTACTTC. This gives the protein CASSPEVGASYEQYF.

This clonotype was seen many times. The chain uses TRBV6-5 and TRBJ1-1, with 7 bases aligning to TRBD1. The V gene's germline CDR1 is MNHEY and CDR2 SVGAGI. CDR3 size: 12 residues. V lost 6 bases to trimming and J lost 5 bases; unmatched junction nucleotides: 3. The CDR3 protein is CASRTGNTEAFF. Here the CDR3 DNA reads TGTGCCAGCAGGACAGGGAATACTGAAGCTTTCTTT.

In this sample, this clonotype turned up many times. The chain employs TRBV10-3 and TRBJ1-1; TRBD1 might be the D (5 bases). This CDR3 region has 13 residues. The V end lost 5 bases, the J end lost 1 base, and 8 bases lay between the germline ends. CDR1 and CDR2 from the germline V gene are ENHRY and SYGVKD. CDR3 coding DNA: TGTGCCATCAGTACAGGACCGAACACTGAAGCTTTCTTT. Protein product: CAISTGPNTEAFF.

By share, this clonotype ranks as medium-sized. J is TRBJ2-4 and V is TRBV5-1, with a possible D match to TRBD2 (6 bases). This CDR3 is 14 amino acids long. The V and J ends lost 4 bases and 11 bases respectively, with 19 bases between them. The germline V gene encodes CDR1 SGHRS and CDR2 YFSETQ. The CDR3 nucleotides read TGCGCCAGCAGCCCTGGCGGGGATGGGAGTGTTCAGTACTTC. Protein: CASSPGGDGSVQYF.

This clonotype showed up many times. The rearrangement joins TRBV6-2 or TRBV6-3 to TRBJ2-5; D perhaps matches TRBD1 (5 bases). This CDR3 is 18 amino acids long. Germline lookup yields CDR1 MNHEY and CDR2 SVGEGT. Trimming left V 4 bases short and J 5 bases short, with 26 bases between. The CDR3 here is CASSFEFPQGPAGETQYF. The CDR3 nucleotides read TGTGCCAGCAGTTTCGAATTCCCTCAGGGTCCCGCCGGGGAGACCCAGTACTTC.

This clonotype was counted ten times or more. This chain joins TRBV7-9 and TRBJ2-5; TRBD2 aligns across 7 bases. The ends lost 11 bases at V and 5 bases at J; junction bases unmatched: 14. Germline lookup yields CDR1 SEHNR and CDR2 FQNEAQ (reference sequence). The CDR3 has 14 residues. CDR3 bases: TGTGCCCGGGAGGCACTTCCGCTTGGGGAGACCCAGTACTTC. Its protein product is CAREALPLGETQYF.

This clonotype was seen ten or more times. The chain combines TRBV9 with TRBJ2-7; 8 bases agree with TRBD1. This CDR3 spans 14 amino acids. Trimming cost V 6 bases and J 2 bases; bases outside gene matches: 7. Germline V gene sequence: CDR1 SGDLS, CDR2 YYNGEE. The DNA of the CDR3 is TGTGCCAGCACCGCCGGGACAGGCCCCTACGAGCAGTACTTC. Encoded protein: CASTAGTGPYEQYF.

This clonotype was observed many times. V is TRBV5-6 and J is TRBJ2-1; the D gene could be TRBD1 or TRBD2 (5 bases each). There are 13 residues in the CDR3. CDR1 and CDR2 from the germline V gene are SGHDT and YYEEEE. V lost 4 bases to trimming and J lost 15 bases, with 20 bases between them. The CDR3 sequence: CASSPGRAPLTFF. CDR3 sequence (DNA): TGTGCCAGCAGCCCGGGGCGGGCTCCTCTTACGTTCTTC.

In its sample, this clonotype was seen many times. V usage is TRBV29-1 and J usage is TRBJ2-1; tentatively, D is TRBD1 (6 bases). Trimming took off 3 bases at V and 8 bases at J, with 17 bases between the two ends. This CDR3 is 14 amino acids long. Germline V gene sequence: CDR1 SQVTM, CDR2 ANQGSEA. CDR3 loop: CSVEGAGKFDEQFF. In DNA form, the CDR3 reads TGCAGCGTTGAGGGGGCAGGGAAATTCGATGAGCAGTTCTTC.

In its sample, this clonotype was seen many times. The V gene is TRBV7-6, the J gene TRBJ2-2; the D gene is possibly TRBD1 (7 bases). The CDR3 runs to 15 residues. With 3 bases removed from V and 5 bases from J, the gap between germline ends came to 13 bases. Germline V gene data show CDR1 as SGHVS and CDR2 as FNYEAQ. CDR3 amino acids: CASSFSGGGTGELFF. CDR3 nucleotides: TGTGCCAGCAGCTTTTCAGGGGGAGGAACCGGGGAGCTGTTTTTT.

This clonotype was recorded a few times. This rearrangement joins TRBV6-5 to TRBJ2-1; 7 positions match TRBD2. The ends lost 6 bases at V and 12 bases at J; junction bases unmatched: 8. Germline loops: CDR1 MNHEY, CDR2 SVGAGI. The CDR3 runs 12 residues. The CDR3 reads CASRAQGGRQFF. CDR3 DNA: TGTGCCAGCAGGGCTCAGGGAGGGCGGCAGTTCTTC.

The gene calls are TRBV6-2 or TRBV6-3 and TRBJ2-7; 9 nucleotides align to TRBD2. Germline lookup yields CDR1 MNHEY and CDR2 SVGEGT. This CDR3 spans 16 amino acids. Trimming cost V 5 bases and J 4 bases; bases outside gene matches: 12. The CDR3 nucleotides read TGTGCCAGCAGTCCCAACGCGGGAGGGCCTCGGTACGAGCAGTACTTC. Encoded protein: CASSPNAGGPRYEQYF.

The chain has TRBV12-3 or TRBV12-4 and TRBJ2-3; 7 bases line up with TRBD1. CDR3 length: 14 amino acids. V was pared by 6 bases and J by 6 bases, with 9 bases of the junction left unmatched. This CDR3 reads CASSTDRDRDTQYF. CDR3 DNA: TGTGCCAGCAGCACCGACAGGGATCGGGATACGCAGTATTTT.

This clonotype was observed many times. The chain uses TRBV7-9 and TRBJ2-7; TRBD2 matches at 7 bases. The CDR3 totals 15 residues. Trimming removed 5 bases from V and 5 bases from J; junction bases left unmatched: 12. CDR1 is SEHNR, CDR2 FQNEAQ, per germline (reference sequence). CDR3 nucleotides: TGTGCCAGCAGCCCCCTTGCGGGAGCGTGGAACGAGCAGTACTTC. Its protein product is CASSPLAGAWNEQYF.

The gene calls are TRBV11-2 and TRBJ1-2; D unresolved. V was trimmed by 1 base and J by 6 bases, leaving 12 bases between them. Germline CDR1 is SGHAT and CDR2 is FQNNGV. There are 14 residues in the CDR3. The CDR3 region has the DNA TGTGCCAGCAGCTTAGGGCGGTCATTTCATGGCTACACCTTC. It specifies CASSLGRSFHGYTF.

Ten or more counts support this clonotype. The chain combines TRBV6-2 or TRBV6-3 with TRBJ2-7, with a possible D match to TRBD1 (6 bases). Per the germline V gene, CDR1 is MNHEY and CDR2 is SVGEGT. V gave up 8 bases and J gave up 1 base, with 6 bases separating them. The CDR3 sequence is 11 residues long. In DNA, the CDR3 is TGTGCCAGCGGACAGTCCTACGAGCAGTACTTC. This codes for CASGQSYEQYF.

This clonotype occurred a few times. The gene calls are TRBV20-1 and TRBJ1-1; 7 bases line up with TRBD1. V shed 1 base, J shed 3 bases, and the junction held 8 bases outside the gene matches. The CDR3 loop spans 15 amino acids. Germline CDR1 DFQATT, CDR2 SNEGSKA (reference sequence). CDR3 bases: TGCAGTGCTAGAGCCCTTGGACAGGTTGACACTGAAGCTTTCTTT. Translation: CSARALGQVDTEAFF.

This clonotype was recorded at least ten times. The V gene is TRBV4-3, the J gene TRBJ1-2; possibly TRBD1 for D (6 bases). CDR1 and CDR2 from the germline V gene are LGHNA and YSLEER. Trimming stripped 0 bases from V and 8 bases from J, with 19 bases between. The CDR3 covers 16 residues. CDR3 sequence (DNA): TGCGCCAGCAGCCAAGAAGCAAGGACAGCCTTCTCCGGCTACACCTTC. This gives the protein CASSQEARTAFSGYTF.

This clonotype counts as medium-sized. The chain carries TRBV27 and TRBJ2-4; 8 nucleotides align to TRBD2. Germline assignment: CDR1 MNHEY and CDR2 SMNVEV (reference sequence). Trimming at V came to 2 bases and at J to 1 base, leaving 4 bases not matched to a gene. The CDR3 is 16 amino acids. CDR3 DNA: TGTGCCAGCAGTTTACTAGCGGGTATTGCCAAAAACATTCAGTACTTC. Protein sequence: CASSLLAGIAKNIQYF.

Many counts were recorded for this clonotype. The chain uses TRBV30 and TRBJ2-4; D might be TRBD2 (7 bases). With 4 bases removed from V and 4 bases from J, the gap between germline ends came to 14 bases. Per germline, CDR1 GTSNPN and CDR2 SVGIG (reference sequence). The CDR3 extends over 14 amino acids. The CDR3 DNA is TGTGCCTGGATGCCAGGGAGGGGGAAAAACATTCAGTACTTC. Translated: CAWMPGRGKNIQYF.

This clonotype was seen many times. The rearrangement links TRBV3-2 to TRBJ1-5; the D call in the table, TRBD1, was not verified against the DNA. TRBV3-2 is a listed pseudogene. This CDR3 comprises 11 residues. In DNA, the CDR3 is TGTGCCCGCCCAGGTAATCAGCCCCAGCATTTT. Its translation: CARPGNQPQHF.

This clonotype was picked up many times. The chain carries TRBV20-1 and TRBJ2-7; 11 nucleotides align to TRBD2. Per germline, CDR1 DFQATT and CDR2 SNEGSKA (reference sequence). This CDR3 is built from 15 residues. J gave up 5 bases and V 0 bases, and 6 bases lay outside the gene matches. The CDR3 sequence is CSARDPTSGRDEQYF. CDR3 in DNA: TGCAGTGCTAGAGATCCCACTAGCGGGAGAGACGAGCAGTACTTC.